This TCR beta chain was identified in a study of beta chain features in type 1 diabetes. Study-wide findings and caveats: There was a moderate but significant shortening of TCRB CDR3s in all four CD4+ subsets of Type 1 diabetes patients. Comparison showed that naive, central memory and Treg TCRB repertoires appeared more similar among patients than among healthy donors.

On this clone itself: Its antigen is currently unknown. This same CDR3 is encoded by further DNA sequences in the sample.

Since all of the isolated RNA was reverse transcribed, expressed TCRB transcripts were what got sequenced. TCRdb's table, derived via immunoSEQ multiplex PCR, lists solely in-frame clones and lacks some. The table has over 600,000 clones, roughly 12% seen once. One heparinised blood draw, averaging about 100 mL, came from each donor. What was sequenced was naive CD4+ T cells from blood. The receptor was isolated from a man aged 25 to 45 with type 1 diabetes.

CDR3 protein: CASSLYHEQYF. CDR3 in DNA: TGTGCCAGCAGCTTGTACCACGAGCAGTACTTC. The chain recombines TRBV5-6 with TRBJ2-7; no reliable D call. V was trimmed by 1 base and J by 5 bases, leaving 4 bases between them. CDR3 length equals 11 residues. Germline loops: CDR1 SGHDT, CDR2 YYEEEE.